This TCR beta chain came from a study of graft-versus-host responses after intestinal transplantation. For this clone: The antigen remains unidentified.

The germline V gene encodes CDR1 SGHKS and CDR2 YYEKEE (reference sequence). J was trimmed by 6 bases and V by 4 bases; bases with no gene match: 9. CDR3 length: 14 amino acids. Sequenced by immunoSEQ multiplex PCR; TCRdb stores in-frame clones only, minus some. The sample has under 150,000 clones, 90% to 95% seen once. This chain uses TRBV5-5 with TRBJ1-1; TRBD1 matches 7 bases. The receptor's source is a human donor who received an intestinal transplant. The sample was unstimulated CD4+ T cells sorted from spleen or lymph node cells, taken before intestinal transplant. As DNA, the CDR3 is TGTGCCAGCAGCGATAAAGACAGGGACCCTGAAGCTTTCTTT. As protein: CASSDKDRDPEAFF.